This T cell receptor (beta chain) comes out of a study of vaccination effects on CD4 cells after COVID-19. Concerning this clone itself: Its antigen is currently unknown.

Using viral peptide pools, the ViraFEST assay grew out antigen-specific CD4+ T cells prior to sequencing. A roughly ten-day culture period preceded the isolation of CD4+ T cells. Only in-frame clones appear in the TCRdb table, and some are missing; sequencing was by immunoSEQ multiplex PCR. The sample contains approximately 54,000 clones, around 86% of which appear only once. The origin of this receptor is a human donor who received a COVID-19 vaccine. Sample: CD4+ T cells from PBMCs cultured with HCoV-229E spike peptides, taken before COVID-19 vaccination.

DNA of the CDR3: TGTGCCAGCTCGCTCCGGGACATATCAACAGCTAACTATGGCTACACCTTC. Its translation is CASSLRDISTANYGYTF. This chain joins TRBV18 and TRBJ1-2; a possible D gene is TRBD1 (6 bases). Trimming removed 6 bases at V and 0 bases at J, with 20 bases between. This CDR3 contains 17 residues. CDR1 is KGHSH, CDR2 LQKENI, per germline.